This T cell receptor beta chain was sequenced in a study of blood T cells in healthy people across ages. Peripheral blood, ten milliliters per donor, was collected. There are 16 residues in the CDR3. CDR1 SGHTA and CDR2 FQGNSA come from the germline V gene. Trimming stripped 3 bases from V and 8 bases from J, with 22 bases between. A J-beta primer mix and a sample-barcoded 5' primer were used in a second PCR of about 7 to 12 cycles. In TCRdb, the 5' RACE reads were re-called with MiXCR into one record per CDR3 protein. The data contain about 2 million distinct CDR3 sequences, roughly 50% of them singletons.

The sequenced sample was blood. The rearrangement links TRBV7-2 to TRBJ1-2, with no clear D. The TCR was taken from a woman aged 40 to 50 in good health. The CDR3 sequence: CASSFRSDKPPGGYTF. CDR3 in DNA: TGTGCCAGCAGCTTCCGATCGGATAAACCTCCCGGAGGCTACACCTTC.